These T cell receptor beta chains were read from a single sample in a study of cytomegalovirus exposure and HLA in healthy donors. Profiling relied on immunoSEQ multiplex PCR, and the TCRdb table lists in-frame clones only, not all of them. The sample carries 120,000 or so clones, 7% to 9.5% recorded once. The sequenced sample was PBMCs. The receptor source for this set is a woman aged 40 to 50 in good health and CMV-seropositive. CDR3s include the opening cysteine and the closing phenylalanine or tryptophan.

V: TRBV6-4; J: TRBJ1-2; CDR3: CASSDGTSYGYTF
V: TRBV19; J: TRBJ2-1; CDR3: CASSIRSSGEQFF
V: TRBV27; J: TRBJ2-7; CDR3: CASASGGSSYEQYF
V: TRBV5-4; J: TRBJ2-7; CDR3: CASSLARGKGPGEQYF
V: TRBV28; J: TRBJ1-6; CDR3: CASRPLGGSNSPLHF
V: TRBV28; J: TRBJ1-3; CDR3: CASGGQRYYSGNTIYF
V: TRBV7-9; J: TRBJ1-2; CDR3: CASSLARSVVTF
V: TRBV6-1; J: TRBJ1-2; CDR3: CASSEARGDYGYTF
V: TRBV7-6; J: TRBJ2-1; CDR3: CASSALAGGRSSYNEQFF
V: TRBV11-2; J: TRBJ2-7; CDR3: CASSFRGFDEQYF
V: TRBV2; J: TRBJ1-1; CDR3: CASSEIGQDRSNTEAFF
V: TRBV30; J: TRBJ1-4; CDR3: CVSPSRDRDEKLFF
V: TRBV10-1; J: TRBJ2-4; CDR3: CASSESNRNIQYF
V: TRBV28; J: TRBJ1-2; CDR3: CASSFDRVPYGYTF
V: TRBV28; J: TRBJ1-5; CDR3: CARARDRGDNQPQHF
V: TRBV7-9; J: TRBJ2-1; CDR3: CASSPQGSPYNEQFF
V: TRBV6-5; J: TRBJ1-1; CDR3: CASRRLNTEAFF
V: TRBV7-9; J: TRBJ1-2; CDR3: CASSPQGNYGYTF
V: TRBV28; J: TRBJ1-5; CDR3: CASSRRTGDSNQPQHF
V: TRBV28; J: TRBJ1-1; CDR3: CASSLLTGGFTEAFF
V: TRBV19; J: TRBJ1-4; CDR3: CASSYGQGATNEKLFF
V: TRBV9; J: TRBJ2-3; CDR3: CASSTGSTDTQYF
V: TRBV5-1; J: TRBJ2-2; CDR3: CASSLGTGITGELFF
V: TRBV9; J: TRBJ2-7; CDR3: CASSRLGTGAHEQYF
V: TRBV10-3; J: TRBJ2-3; CDR3: CAISELMTSGGLNTQYF
V: TRBV18; J: TRBJ1-1; CDR3: CASSPGGFTEAFF
V: TRBV30; J: TRBJ1-5; CDR3: CAWSVGANSNQPQHF
V: TRBV5-4; J: TRBJ2-7; CDR3: CASSLEGLATYEQYF
V: TRBV27; J: TRBJ2-7; CDR3: CASSLKGTSEQYF
V: TRBV6-1; J: TRBJ1-2; CDR3: CASSPGDRGYYGYTF
V: TRBV5-8; J: TRBJ2-1; CDR3: CASSLDGGAVNEQFF
V: TRBV10-3; J: TRBJ2-7; CDR3: CAISAYLAGGSYEQYF
V: TRBV30; J: TRBJ1-1; CDR3: CAWSPLAFNTEAFF
V: TRBV7-6; J: TRBJ2-2; CDR3: CASSLRTSGGPGTGGELFF
V: TRBV7-9; J: TRBJ1-1; CDR3: CASSPTTEMNTEAFF
V: TRBV19; J: TRBJ1-2; CDR3: CASSLTRAPSYGYTF
V: TRBV7-2; J: TRBJ2-1; CDR3: CASSFTGTSLDEQFF
V: TRBV27; J: TRBJ2-5; CDR3: CASRDTGKETQYF
V: TRBV5-1; J: TRBJ1-1; CDR3: CASSTTGPAQTEAFF
V: TRBV5-4; J: TRBJ1-2; CDR3: CASSSRTGEVGGYTF
V: TRBV25-1; J: TRBJ2-1; CDR3: CASETLVHNEQFF
V: TRBV11-3; J: TRBJ2-2; CDR3: CASSNRENTGELFF
V: TRBV5-1; J: TRBJ1-2; CDR3: CASSFEGTANYGYTF
V: TRBV7-6; J: TRBJ2-7; CDR3: CASSSQGNNEQYF
V: TRBV10-2; J: TRBJ2-4; CDR3: CASKASLQGADIQYF